This T cell receptor beta chain stems from a study of T cell repertoires in cytomegalovirus infection. Turning to the study itself: It can be stated that public TCR beta signatures indicated CMV infection as well as a matching HLA type.

Study conclusions and caveats: Using cumulative public TCR beta family frequency, the authors identified those who carried CMV together with the relevant HLA.

TCRdb called the reads again in MiXCR, with one record for every CDR3 protein. This sample has 550,000 to 700,000 distinct CDR3 sequences; about 40% occur once, and the top ten carry around 48%. To note about this clonotype: Its specificity is not known.

Per the germline V gene, CDR1 is SGHTA and CDR2 is FQGNSA. V gave up 6 bases and J gave up 9 bases, with 12 bases separating them. The CDR3 runs 11 residues. The input for sequencing was cultured PBMCs, taken from culture after CMV antigen stimulation. The chain uses TRBV7-2 and TRBJ2-7, with unresolved D. This TCR derives from a human donor in good health (CMV status not recorded). Some clones in this sample may be carry-over from other donors' samples. CDR3 sequence: CASSVGIGQYF. In DNA, the CDR3 is TGTGCCAGCAGTGTGGGAATTGGGCAGTACTTC.